One sample yielded the 27 T cell receptor beta chains listed below, sequenced in a study of T cell responses to AZD1222 COVID-19 vaccine (dated by TCRdb to the early 2020s). The time point label of this sample denotes: baseline before first vaccination. The method behind the library was the immunoSEQ multiplex PCR assay. TCRdb stores this immuneACCESS table with in-frame sequences only. Part of the clones is absent; in the studies checked, under half of the shortfall reflects unresolved V genes, and no reason is known for the rest. For this sample there are roughly 100,000 clones; 91% appear just once. In total, the top ten clones hold under 50% of the sample. The material sequenced was peripheral blood, taken on day 0 of AZD1222 vaccination. The receptors come from an adult in good health.

V is TRBV27 and J is TRBJ1-2; D gene unclear. Trimming removed 4 bases from V and 2 bases from J, with 5 bases in between. The length of the CDR3 is 12 residues. CDR1 and CDR2 from the germline V gene are MNHEY and SMNVEV (reference sequence). CDR3 amino acids: CASSSGNYGYTF. The CDR3 coding sequence is TGTGCCAGCAGTTCCGGAAACTATGGCTACACCTTC.

This rearrangement joins TRBV27 to TRBJ1-6; no clear D. CDR3 length: 12 amino acids. V was clipped by 6 bases and J by 13 bases, with 13 bases between them. CDR1 and CDR2 from the germline V gene are MNHEY and SMNVEV (reference sequence). CDR3 DNA sequence: TGTGCCAGCAGCACAAACGGCCGGCCCCTCCACTTT. Translation: CASSTNGRPLHF.

This clone appeared a few times. The chain carries TRBV5-4 and TRBJ2-7, with 7 bases lining up with TRBD1. Germline CDR1 and CDR2: SGHNT and YYREEE (reference sequence). The CDR3 runs to 12 residues. J gave up 7 bases and V 3 bases, and 4 bases lay outside the gene matches. The CDR3 reads CASSSTGLEQYF. In DNA, the CDR3 is TGTGCCAGCAGCTCGACAGGGCTTGAGCAGTACTTC.

V is TRBV14 and J is TRBJ1-5, with D tentatively TRBD1 (6 bases). V lost 5 bases to trimming and J lost 6 bases, with 11 bases between them. CDR3 size: 13 residues. Germline CDR1 reads SGHDN; CDR2 reads FVKESK. CDR3 nucleotides: TGTGCCAGCAGCAGGGGGATCAGTCAGCCCCAGCATTTT. Protein: CASSRGISQPQHF.

The chain has TRBV28 and TRBJ1-2; TRBD1 agrees at 7 bases. The CDR3 totals 13 residues. J was trimmed by 5 bases and V by 4 bases; bases with no gene match: 4. CDR1 and CDR2 from the germline V gene are MDHEN and SYDVKM. In DNA, the CDR3 is TGTGCCAGCAGTTACAGGGGATGGTATGGCTACACCTTC. Its protein is CASSYRGWYGYTF.

V usage is TRBV3-1 (or the pseudogene TRBV3-2) and J usage is TRBJ2-7; no firm D call. Germline CDR1 and CDR2: LGHDT and YNNKEL (reference sequence). This CDR3 is 14 amino acids long. V was shortened by 4 bases and J by 0 bases, with 10 bases between the two germline ends. The CDR3 DNA follows: TGTGCCAGCAGCCCCCCGACTCTCTCCTACGAGCAGTACTTC. This translates into CASSPPTLSYEQYF.

The rearrangement links TRBV7-6 to TRBJ2-7; unclear D gene. CDR1 and CDR2 (germline): SGHVS, FNYEAQ. Trimming left V 1 base short and J 2 bases short, with 15 bases between. The CDR3 loop spans 16 amino acids. The CDR3 is CASSLGSAKGTYEQYF. The CDR3 DNA reads as TGTGCCAGCAGCTTAGGATCGGCAAAGGGAACCTACGAGCAGTACTTC.

This clone has just one count. The chain is built from TRBV7-3 and TRBJ2-1; 8 bases line up with TRBD2. Germline loops: CDR1 SGHTA, CDR2 FQGTGA. V trimming: 2 bases; J trimming: 7 bases; junction bases outside the gene matches: 10. This CDR3 region has 16 residues. CDR3 sequence reads: CASSLEGTRSQNEQFF. CDR3 nucleotide sequence: TGTGCCAGCAGCTTAGAAGGGACTAGGTCCCAAAATGAGCAGTTCTTC.

The J gene is TRBJ2-1, the V gene TRBV29-1; TRBD1 matches at 7 bases. CDR3 length: 16 amino acids. Trimming took 0 bases from V and 0 from J; bases not matched to a gene: 5. Germline CDR1 is SQVTM and CDR2 is ANQGSEA. The chain's CDR3 is CSVEDHRGNSYNEQFF. CDR3 DNA: TGCAGCGTTGAAGATCACAGGGGCAACTCCTACAATGAGCAGTTCTTC.

The table lists this clone with a few counts. V gene TRBV2 combines with J gene TRBJ2-4; 10 nucleotides match TRBD1. V lost 8 bases, J lost 7 bases, and 8 bases stayed unmatched. The CDR3 loop spans 14 amino acids. CDR1 and CDR2 (germline): SNHLY, FYNNEI. CDR3 DNA: TGTGCCAGCGGGGGGACAGGGGCCTCGAACATTCAGTACTTC. Its translation is CASGGTGASNIQYF.

The chain couples TRBV11-1 to TRBJ2-1; 14 bases line up with TRBD2. The CDR3 contains 16 residues. Germline V gene lookup returns CDR1 SGHAT and CDR2 FQDESV (reference sequence). V shed 4 bases, J shed 7 bases, and the junction held 6 bases outside the gene matches. CDR3 residues: CASSSLTSGRVNEQFF. The CDR3 bases are TGTGCCAGCAGCTCCTTGACTAGCGGGAGGGTAAATGAGCAGTTCTTC.

This chain joins TRBV4-1 and TRBJ1-1; D remains ambiguous. The CDR3 consists of 17 residues. V dropped 1 base and J dropped 2 bases, with 17 bases sitting between them. Looked up from germline, CDR1 is MGHRA and CDR2 is YSYEKL. CDR3 nucleotide sequence: TGCGCCAGCAGCCAAGGGTCTCGGACCACTCTAAACACTGAAGCTTTCTTT. This codes for CASSQGSRTTLNTEAFF.

V usage is TRBV11-2 and J usage is TRBJ2-5, with a tentative D call TRBD2 (6 bases). The V end was cut by 1 base, the J end by 9 bases, with 18 bases between. Germline-derived CDR1 and CDR2 are SGHAT and FQNNGV. The CDR3 consists of 15 residues. The CDR3 sequence: CASSLVGSGRYAQYF. The CDR3 nucleotides are TGTGCCAGCAGCTTAGTAGGTAGCGGACGATATGCCCAGTACTTC.

The chain recombines TRBV30 with TRBJ1-5; possible D gene TRBD1, 5 bases. Germline V gene data show CDR1 as GTSNPN and CDR2 as SVGIG (reference sequence). This CDR3 is 14 amino acids long. V lost 2 bases, J lost 0 bases, and 8 bases lay in between. CDR3 DNA sequence: TGTGCCTGGAGTCAGGGAGCTAGCAATCAGCCCCAGCATTTT. Its translation: CAWSQGASNQPQHF.

The V call is TRBV6-5, the J call TRBJ2-7, with 8 bases that match TRBD1. Per germline, CDR1 MNHEY and CDR2 SVGAGI. This CDR3 comprises 14 residues. With 6 bases clipped from V and 4 bases from J, the junction kept 8 bases outside the gene matches. As DNA, the CDR3 is TGTGCCAGCAGAAGACAGGGGTTATCGTACGAGCAGTACTTC. Protein product: CASRRQGLSYEQYF.

V is TRBV11-2 and J is TRBJ1-2; D gene ambiguous. The CDR3 runs to 14 residues. CDR1 is SGHAT and CDR2 is FQNNGV in the germline V gene. V lost 4 bases, J lost 8 bases, and 17 bases lay in between. The CDR3 loop reads CASSSFRAGLGYTF. CDR3 coding DNA: TGTGCCAGCAGCTCGTTCCGGGCCGGGTTAGGCTACACCTTC.

V is TRBV19 and J is TRBJ2-7, with 7 bases lining up with TRBD1. The CDR3 is 14 amino acids. V lost 5 bases, J lost 0 bases, and 4 bases stayed unmatched. CDR1 is LNHDA and CDR2 is SQIVND in the germline V gene (reference sequence). CDR3 loop: CASSADRSSYEQYF. The CDR3, as DNA: TGTGCCAGTAGTGCGGACAGGAGCTCCTACGAGCAGTACTTC.

The chain has TRBV7-3 and TRBJ1-1; tentatively, D is TRBD1 (6 bases). V was clipped by 1 base and J by 5 bases, with 14 bases between them. The CDR3 has 15 residues. Germline V gene sequence: CDR1 SGHTA, CDR2 FQGTGA. The DNA for the CDR3 is TGTGCCAGCAGCTTAATGGGGGCATACGTGACTGAAGCTTTCTTT. It specifies CASSLMGAYVTEAFF.

The gene calls are TRBV5-1 and TRBJ2-7; D gene unclear. This CDR3 spans 15 amino acids. The germline V gene encodes CDR1 SGHRS and CDR2 YFSETQ. Trimming took off 4 bases at V and 3 bases at J, with 17 bases between the two ends. The CDR3 protein is CASSLFGGTSYEQYF. The CDR3 DNA is TGCGCCAGCAGCCTCTTTGGTGGAACGAGCTACGAGCAGTACTTC.

This sequence joins TRBV27 and TRBJ1-6; the match to TRBD1 covers 8 bases. From germline, CDR1 is MNHEY and CDR2 SMNVEV (reference sequence). With 5 bases clipped from V and 8 bases from J, the junction kept 5 bases outside the gene matches. This CDR3 has 14 amino acids. The CDR3 coding sequence is TGTGCCAGCAGTGCGACAGGGGTTTATTCACCCCTCCACTTT. As protein: CASSATGVYSPLHF.

The gene calls are TRBV6-5 and TRBJ2-7; D may be TRBD1 (5 bases). This CDR3 has 16 residues. V lost 0 bases and J lost 0, with 12 bases in between. The germline CDR1 and CDR2 sequences are MNHEY and SVGAGI. The CDR3 region has the DNA TGTGCCAGCAGTTACTCGGGCCAGGGCGGCTCCTACGAGCAGTACTTC. Its translation is CASSYSGQGGSYEQYF.

The V call is TRBV20-1, the J call TRBJ2-1; TRBD2 agrees at 9 bases. Trimming took 3 bases from V and 4 from J; bases not matched to a gene: 4. Germline values: CDR1 DFQATT, CDR2 SNEGSKA (reference sequence). The CDR3 spans 14 residues. The DNA for the CDR3 is TGCAGTGCTAGTCACCTAGCGGGATACAATGAGCAGTTCTTC. This gives the protein CSASHLAGYNEQFF.

This chain joins TRBV27 and TRBJ1-6; D perhaps matches TRBD1 (5 bases). CDR1 and CDR2 from the germline V gene are MNHEY and SMNVEV (reference sequence). The ends were cut back, 0 bases at V and 9 bases at J, with 15 bases in the middle. This CDR3 contains 16 residues. As DNA, the CDR3 is TGTGCCAGCAGTTTATCGCCGGCGGGGCGGGGTTCACCCCTCCACTTT. It translates to CASSLSPAGRGSPLHF.

The chain has TRBV19 and TRBJ2-1; D might be TRBD1 (6 bases). V lost 6 bases, J lost 6 bases, and 12 bases lay in between. Germline CDR1 and CDR2: LNHDA and SQIVND (reference sequence). This CDR3 has 13 amino acids. The CDR3 is CASSLRDINEQFF. The CDR3 DNA is TGTGCCAGTAGCCTCCGGGACATCAATGAGCAGTTCTTC.

The genes are TRBV7-2 and TRBJ2-7; weak D call: TRBD1 (6 bases). The V gene's germline CDR1 is SGHTA and CDR2 FQGNSA. V was pared by 1 base and J by 7 bases, with 17 bases between. The CDR3 extends over 15 amino acids. The CDR3 DNA follows: TGTGCCAGCAGCTTAGAGGGACATGGGCGAGGAGAGCAGTACTTC. Translation: CASSLEGHGRGEQYF. Filled out from reference TRBV7-2 and TRBJ2-7, the complete variable domain reads GAGVSQSPSNKVTEKGKDVELRCDPISGHTALYWYRQSLGQGLEFLIYFQGNSAPDKSGLPSDRFSAERTGGSVSTLTIQRTQQEDSAVYLCASSLEGHGRGEQYFGPGTRLTVT.

The table lists this clone with a few counts. The chain couples TRBV28 to TRBJ2-4, with 8 bases aligning to TRBD2. The J segment lost 5 bases and the V segment lost 5 bases, leaving 8 bases of the junction unmatched. Germline V gives CDR1 MDHEN, CDR2 SYDVKM. This CDR3 spans 15 amino acids. CDR3: CASSVAGRGQNIQYF. The CDR3 DNA follows: TGTGCCAGCAGTGTAGCGGGGAGAGGCCAAAACATTCAGTACTTC.

J is TRBJ1-1 and V is TRBV12-3 or TRBV12-4, with a weak D call TRBD1 (5 bases). V lost 5 bases to trimming and J lost 7 bases, with 11 bases between them. The CDR3 is 12 amino acids. The CDR3 DNA reads as TGTGCCAGCAGTCCTATGGGGGGTGAAGCTTTCTTT. Protein: CASSPMGGEAFF.